The sequence of this TCR beta chain was determined in a study of Ad26.COV2.S vaccination and SARS-CoV-2 variants (dated by TCRdb to about 2021). For context, the study as a whole: TCRbeta repertoire sequencing was used to assess the specificity and breadth of SARS-CoV-2-reactive T cell receptors after Ad26.COV2.S vaccination. The TCR-sequenced set comprised approximately 32 samples: some 19 Ad26.COV2.S vaccine recipients, 5 placebo recipients and 8 SARS-CoV-2 convalescent individuals.

Paper-wide results and their limitations: Comparable non-spike TCR breadth was observed between vaccine and placebo recipients, consistent with only spike being contained in the vaccine. Spike-specific TCR breadth was higher in Ad26.COV2.S recipients than in placebo recipients (P = 0.0014). The authors noted that total T cell responses may have been underestimated by the TCR breadth and depth analyses. After vaccination, spike-specific CD8+ and CD4+ T cell responses were reported to show substantial breadth.

V and J lose 1 base and 4 bases, and a span of 26 bases separates them. CDR1 SGHTA and CDR2 FQGNSA are derived from the germline V gene. Taken from cysteine to phenylalanine, the CDR3 has 19 residues. Of all the DNA, just the CDR3 is kept, 57 bases in frame from base 1. The immunoSEQ Assay was used to sequence TCRbeta CDR3 regions. After extraction, genomic DNA underwent amplification by bias-controlled multiplex PCR, followed by high-throughput sequencing. In the source study's methods: To quantify the absolute abundance of each unique TCRbeta CDR3 region, sequences were collapsed and filtered. Usable DNA was measured by amplifying reference genes present in all nucleated cells, and TCRbeta template counts were normalized to that usable DNA to estimate T cell fraction. Repertoire TCRs were annotated as SARS-CoV-2-specific when V gene, CDR3 amino acid sequence and J gene were exactly matched to a known reactive TCR set. The reference SARS-CoV-2 TCR set was obtained from MIRA and was filtered for enrichment in COVID-19-positive ImmuneCODE repertoires, whereby public or cross-reactive TCRs were removed. Drawing on the MIRA antigens, annotated TCRs were analysed further at the level of specific ORF or position within ORF. Depth was the summed frequency of annotated unique rearrangements, while breadth was defined as annotated unique rearrangements over total unique productive rearrangements. TCR breadth was compared between groups using two-sided Wilcoxon rank-sum tests. TCRdb obtained this table from immuneACCESS and retained in-frame rearrangements with V and J assigned. These tables miss some clones; where compared with another copy, unresolved V genes account for less than half of the shortfall, and the remainder is unexplained. D and trimming were read from the DNA, whereas the V and J calls and clone size are those reported in that table. Present in this sample are 300,000 to 450,000 clones, 92% of which were seen just once. The biggest ten clones account for 3% to 5% of the sample.

Per the publication, the time point label means: individuals recovered from natural SARS-CoV-2 infection. As concerns this clone: Its antigen remains unidentified. The input lacks base qualities; no much larger clone sits a single base away.

Here the sequenced sample was peripheral blood, taken after recovery from COVID-19. The chain was built from TRBV7-2 and TRBJ2-7, and perhaps TRBD2 as D gene, on 6 matching bases. The clonotype was recovered from a human donor who had recovered from COVID-19. The CDR3 sequence is CASSLGEEWGSDYRYEQYF. The DNA sequence follows: TGTGCCAGCAGCTTAGGGGAGGAGTGGGGATCCGATTATCGGTACGAGCAGTACTTC.